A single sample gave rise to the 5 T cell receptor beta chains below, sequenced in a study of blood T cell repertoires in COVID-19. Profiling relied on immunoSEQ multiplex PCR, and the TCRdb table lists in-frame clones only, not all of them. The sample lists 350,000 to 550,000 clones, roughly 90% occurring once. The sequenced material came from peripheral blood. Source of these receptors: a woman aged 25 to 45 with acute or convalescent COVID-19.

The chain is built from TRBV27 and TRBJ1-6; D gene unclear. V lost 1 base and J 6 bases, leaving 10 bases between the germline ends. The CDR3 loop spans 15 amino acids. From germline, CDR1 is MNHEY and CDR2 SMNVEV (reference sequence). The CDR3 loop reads CASSLYQQSNSPLHF. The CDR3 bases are TGTGCCAGCAGTTTATACCAACAGAGTAATTCACCCCTCCACTTT.

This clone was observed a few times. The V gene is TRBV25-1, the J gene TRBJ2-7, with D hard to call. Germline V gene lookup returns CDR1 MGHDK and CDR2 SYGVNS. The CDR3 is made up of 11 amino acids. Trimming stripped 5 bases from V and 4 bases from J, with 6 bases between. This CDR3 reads CASSSGYEQYF. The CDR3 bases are TGTGCCAGCAGTTCGGGTTACGAGCAGTACTTC.

The CDR3 region has the DNA TGTGCCAGCAGTTTAGGGGGACAGGGGACCGAGCAGTACTTC. Translating it yields CASSLGGQGTEQYF. The rearrangement joins TRBV27 to TRBJ2-7; TRBD1 aligns across 10 bases. With 2 bases clipped from V and 6 bases from J, the junction kept 4 bases outside the gene matches. This CDR3 has 14 residues. The germline gives CDR1 MNHEY, CDR2 SMNVEV (reference sequence).

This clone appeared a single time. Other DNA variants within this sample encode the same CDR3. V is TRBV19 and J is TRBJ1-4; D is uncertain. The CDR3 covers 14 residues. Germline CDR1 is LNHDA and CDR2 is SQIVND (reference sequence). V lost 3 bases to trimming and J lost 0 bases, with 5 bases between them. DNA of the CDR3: TGTGCCAGTAGTATTACTGCAACTAATGAAAAACTGTTTTTT. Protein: CASSITATNEKLFF.

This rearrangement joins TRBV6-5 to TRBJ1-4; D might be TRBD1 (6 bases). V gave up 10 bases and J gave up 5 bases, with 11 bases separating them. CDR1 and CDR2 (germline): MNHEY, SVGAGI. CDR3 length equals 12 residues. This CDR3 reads CATTGNNEKLFF. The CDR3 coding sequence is TGTGCCACCACAGGGAACAATGAAAAACTGTTTTTT.